The 18 T cell receptor beta chains in this list originate from one sample, sequenced in a study of Graves' ophthalmopathy and Graves' hyperthyroidism. TCR beta CDR3 amplification used RNA transcripts. HTBI primers primed a first-round RT-PCR, and a second-round multiplex PCR followed. TCRdb re-analysed the multiplex PCR reads in MiXCR, keeping a single row per CDR3 protein. The data hold roughly 700,000 distinct CDR3 sequences, with roughly two fifths observed a single time. The sequenced sample consisted of peripheral blood. These TCRs come from an adult man with Graves' ophthalmopathy.

V gene TRBV11-1 combines with J gene TRBJ1-6; the match to TRBD1 covers 7 bases. The length of the CDR3 is 15 residues. Germline values: CDR1 SGHAT, CDR2 FQDESV (reference sequence). J was trimmed by 7 bases and V by 1 base; bases with no gene match: 4. The CDR3 is CASSLETGPNSPLHF. DNA of the CDR3: TGTGCCAGCAGCTTAGAGACAGGGCCCAATTCACCCCTCCACTTT.

Worth noting for this clonotype: The junction departs from germline at one end; a sequencing error may be responsible. V and J are TRBV2 and TRBJ1-1, with 8 bases aligning to TRBD1. The CDR3 totals 14 residues. From germline, CDR1 is SNHLY and CDR2 FYNNEI. CDR3 protein: CASRKGDRNTEAFF. The DNA of the CDR3 is TGTGCCAGCAGAAAGGGGGACAGGAACACTGAGGCTTTCTTT.

For this clonotype: At one of its ends the junction is not consistent with the germline gene, which may arise from a read error. The chain links TRBV10-3 to TRBJ2-7, with D hard to call. This CDR3 is 17 amino acids long. Germline V gene sequence: CDR1 ENHRY, CDR2 SYGVKD. CDR3 sequence: CASSDLSNMGFVYEQYF. CDR3 sequence (DNA): TGTGCCAGCAGTGATCTATCTAACATGGGTTTTGTCTACGAGCAGTACTTC.

The rearrangement joins TRBV25-1 to TRBJ1-2, with TRBD1 identical over 10 bases. The ends lost 6 bases at V and 8 bases at J; junction bases unmatched: 12. The CDR3 extends over 15 amino acids. The V gene's germline CDR1 is MGHDK and CDR2 SYGVNS. The CDR3 loop reads CASSRPGQGLGGYTF. The DNA of the CDR3 is TGTGCCAGCAGCAGACCGGGACAGGGGCTAGGGGGCTACACCTTC.

The rearrangement links TRBV20-1 to TRBJ1-5; D not resolved. Trimming took off 4 bases at V and 4 bases at J, with 17 bases between the two ends. Germline-derived CDR1 and CDR2 are DFQATT and SNEGSKA (reference sequence). CDR3 length: 15 residues. CDR3 sequence reads: CSAKMWYGENQPQHF. The CDR3 nucleotides read TGCAGTGCTAAAATGTGGTACGGGGAGAATCAGCCCCAGCATTTT.

This clonotype was detected a few times. The CDR3 spells CASSLLQSSYEQYF. The CDR3 DNA reads as TGTGCCAGCAGCTTACTACAGAGCTCCTACGAGCAGTACTTC. The J gene is TRBJ2-7, the V gene TRBV7-2; D unclear. CDR3 length: 14 residues. V shed 2 bases and J shed 0 bases, with 8 bases lying between them. Germline V gene sequence: CDR1 SGHTA, CDR2 FQGNSA.

This clonotype was counted at least ten times. This chain joins TRBV7-2 and TRBJ1-5; TRBD1 matches 7 bases. This CDR3 region has 15 residues. Germline trimming cut 2 bases from V and 6 bases from J; bases unmatched to any gene: 7. Germline CDR1 reads SGHTA; CDR2 reads FQGNSA. The CDR3 region has the DNA TGTGCCAGCAGCTTAACCAGGGGGAGGGGTCAGCCCCAGCATTTT. This codes for CASSLTRGRGQPQHF.

This clonotype occurred many times. This chain links TRBV9 with TRBJ1-2; D is possibly TRBD1 (6 bases). The length of the CDR3 is 13 residues. Germline loops: CDR1 SGDLS, CDR2 YYNGEE. Trimming cost V 4 bases and J 4 bases, with 11 bases left between them. The CDR3 loop reads CASSSGQIYGYTF. CDR3 nucleotides: TGTGCCAGCAGCTCTGGACAGATCTATGGCTACACCTTC.

This sequence joins TRBV7-9 and TRBJ2-2; D is perhaps TRBD1 or TRBD2 (6 bases each). This CDR3 is 15 amino acids long. Germline V gene data show CDR1 as SEHNR and CDR2 as FQNEAQ (reference sequence). V lost 6 bases, J lost 4 bases, and 15 bases lay in between. CDR3: CASSPQGRLTGELFF. The CDR3 DNA follows: TGTGCCAGCAGTCCTCAGGGGAGGCTCACCGGGGAGCTGTTTTTT.

The chain combines TRBV29-1 with TRBJ1-1; D ambiguous. The CDR3 length is 14 residues. V was trimmed by 1 base and J by 0 bases, leaving 9 bases between them. Per the germline V gene, CDR1 is SQVTM and CDR2 is ANQGSEA. The CDR3 here is CSVEGDTMNTEAFF. DNA of the CDR3: TGCAGCGTTGAAGGAGACACTATGAACACTGAAGCTTTCTTT. Using reference TRBV29-1 and TRBJ1-1 for the parts outside the CDR3, the full variable domain is SAVISQKPSRDICQRGTSLTIQCQVDSQVTMMFWYRQQPGQSLTLIATANQGSEATYESGFVIDKFPISRPNLTFSTLTVSNMSPEDSSIYLCSVEGDTMNTEAFFGQGTRLTVV.

The chain recombines TRBV9 with TRBJ2-7, with a tentative D call TRBD2 (5 bases). The germline V gene has CDR1 SGDLS and CDR2 YYNGEE. V shed 4 bases and J shed 6 bases, with 14 bases lying between them. CDR3 length: 13 residues. Written as DNA, the CDR3 is TGTGCCAGCAGCCAAGTGGCCGGGGTCGAGCAGTACTTC. Encoded protein: CASSQVAGVEQYF.

This clonotype was observed at least ten times. The chain recombines TRBV2 with TRBJ2-7; weak D call: TRBD2 (6 bases). V shed 7 bases and J shed 6 bases, with 13 bases lying between them. Germline CDR1 reads SNHLY; CDR2 reads FYNNEI. The CDR3 totals 12 residues. CDR3 sequence reads: CASKQTSPEQYF. Written as DNA, the CDR3 is TGTGCCAGCAAGCAGACTAGTCCCGAGCAGTACTTC.

The V gene is TRBV7-6, the J gene TRBJ2-7; TRBD2 matches at 8 bases. CDR1 is SGHVS and CDR2 is FNYEAQ in the germline V gene. The V and J ends lost 6 bases and 6 bases, in that order; junction bases with no gene match: 16. The CDR3 extends over 16 amino acids. The CDR3, as DNA: TGTGCCAGCAGTTTACCCCCTACGGGAGGGCCGGGCGAGCAGTACTTC. Protein product: CASSLPPTGGPGEQYF.

V gene TRBV10-3 combines with J gene TRBJ2-6; D unresolved. This CDR3 region has 17 residues. Trimming removed 10 bases at V and 2 bases at J, with 21 bases between. Germline CDR1 and CDR2: ENHRY and SYGVKD. CDR3 protein: CASLPPGQAAGANVLTF. Written as DNA, the CDR3 is TGTGCCAGCTTACCCCCCGGGCAAGCAGCTGGGGCCAACGTCCTGACTTTC.

The sample holds many counts of this clonotype. The chain carries TRBV11-1 and TRBJ1-2, with D unclear. The germline gives CDR1 SGHAT, CDR2 FQDESV (reference sequence). Between the trimmed V and J ends, which lost 5 bases and 4 bases, there was a span of 17 bases. This CDR3 spans 15 amino acids. The chain's CDR3 is CASSPNQDTGYGYTF. CDR3 coding DNA: TGTGCCAGCAGCCCGAACCAAGACACGGGCTATGGCTACACCTTC.

This clonotype was seen ten or more times. This chain connects TRBV25-1 to TRBJ1-6; possible D gene TRBD1, 5 bases. V lost 1 base, J lost 10 bases, and 11 bases lay in between. Germline V CDR1 and CDR2: MGHDK, SYGVNS. The CDR3 totals 14 residues. The DNA of the CDR3 is TGTGCCAGCAGTGAATTGGCCAGGGAATCACCCCTCCACTTT. Translated: CASSELARESPLHF.

The rearrangement joins TRBV10-3 to TRBJ2-7; 9 bases match TRBD2. The CDR3 loop spans 15 amino acids. V was pared by 10 bases and J by 3 bases, with 13 bases of the junction left unmatched. The V gene's germline CDR1 is ENHRY and CDR2 SYGVKD. Written as DNA, the CDR3 is TGTGCCACCACGGGACTAGCTCAAACCATCTACGAGCAGTACTTC. Protein product: CATTGLAQTIYEQYF.

This clonotype was seen just once. This may come from a read error, since a much larger clone is one base off. It is likely a read error, because the conserved phenylalanine at the end of the CDR3 is missing. This chain links TRBV7-6 with TRBJ1-3, with 7 bases matching TRBD1. Germline values: CDR1 SGHVS, CDR2 FNYEAQ. The junction had 2 bases not matched to a gene; V was cut back by 7 bases and J by 2 bases. The CDR3 covers 13 residues. The CDR3 DNA reads TGTGCCAGCAAGGGGACAGCTGGAAACACCATATATCTT. Residues: CASKGTAGNTIYL.